Listed here are 22 T cell receptor beta chains from one sample, sequenced in a study of healthy donors' naive CD4 and CD8 T cells. A linear amplification protocol produced the TCR libraries from 500 ng of total RNA. TCRdb fed the reads into MiXCR, producing one record per CDR3 protein. The table lists about 180,000 distinct CDR3 sequences, 65% to 80% of them singletons. Sample: naive CD4+ and CD8+ T cells sorted from blood, pooled from several donors. The source is a pool of human donors in good health; the sample pools cells from several healthy donors.

The rearrangement links TRBV2 to TRBJ2-5; 8 nucleotides align to TRBD2. CDR1 is SNHLY and CDR2 is FYNNEI in the germline V gene. The CDR3 covers 12 residues. Germline trimming cut 7 bases from V and 4 bases from J; bases unmatched to any gene: 2. The CDR3 region is CASKSGGETQYF. The CDR3 nucleotides are TGTGCCAGCAAAAGCGGGGGAGAGACCCAGTACTTC. Based on the CDR3 plus reference TRBV2 and TRBJ2-5, the full variable domain is EPEVTQTPSHQVTQMGQEVILRCVPISNHLYFYWYRQILGQKVEFLVSFYNNEISEKSEIFDDQFSVERPDGSNFTLKIRSTKLEDSAMYFCASKSGGETQYFGPGTRLLVL.

This chain links TRBV20-1 with TRBJ2-1, with D tentatively TRBD2 (5 bases). There are 11 residues in the CDR3. V dropped 6 bases and J dropped 8 bases, with 11 bases sitting between them. Germline lookup yields CDR1 DFQATT and CDR2 SNEGSKA (reference sequence). The CDR3 spells CSALAGHEQFF. In nucleotides, the CDR3 is TGCAGTGCCCTAGCCGGGCATGAGCAGTTCTTC.

This chain links TRBV27 with TRBJ2-5; D is unclear. Trimming pared 0 bases from V and 0 bases from J, leaving 5 bases between. Germline loops: CDR1 MNHEY, CDR2 SMNVEV (reference sequence). This CDR3 has 14 residues. The CDR3 is CASSLSVYQETQYF. DNA of the CDR3: TGTGCCAGCAGTTTATCGGTGTACCAAGAGACCCAGTACTTC.

This clonotype was counted a few times. The chain joins TRBV12-3 or TRBV12-4 to TRBJ2-5; D gene ambiguous. The V gene lost 6 bases and the J gene lost 4 bases, with 6 bases spanning the gap. The CDR3 loop spans 11 amino acids. CDR3 residues: CASRITETQYF. The CDR3 nucleotides are TGTGCCAGCAGGATAACAGAGACCCAGTACTTC.

The chain is built from TRBV6-5 and TRBJ1-1; tentatively, D is TRBD1 (5 bases). The CDR3 is 15 amino acids. Looked up from germline, CDR1 is MNHEY and CDR2 is SVGAGI. The V end lost 5 bases, the J end lost 3 bases, and 16 bases lay between the germline ends. CDR3 bases: TGTGCCAGCAGTCGATCCGGGACGTCAGACACTGAAGCTTTCTTT. It yields the protein CASSRSGTSDTEAFF.

This clonotype was seen more than once but under ten times. This rearrangement joins TRBV19 to TRBJ2-1; 9 bases are a match to TRBD1. This CDR3 is 14 amino acids long. The germline V gene encodes CDR1 LNHDA and CDR2 SQIVND (reference sequence). Trimming took 7 bases from V and 8 from J; bases not matched to a gene: 9. The CDR3 DNA is TGTGCCAGTAATTGGGACAGGGTATCCGATGAGCAGTTCTTC. Its protein is CASNWDRVSDEQFF.

This chain uses TRBV19 with TRBJ2-1, with 9 bases lining up with TRBD1. V dropped 8 bases and J dropped 7; count of bases not matched to a gene: 12. Germline loops: CDR1 LNHDA, CDR2 SQIVND (reference sequence). This CDR3 contains 15 residues. The DNA of the CDR3 is TGTGCCAGTCGGTATCGGGACAGGGTGATGAATGAGCAGTTCTTC. Translation: CASRYRDRVMNEQFF.

This CDR3 reads CSASLAGEETQYF. CDR3 DNA: TGCAGTGCTAGTCTGGCGGGAGAGGAGACCCAGTACTTC. This chain uses TRBV20-1 with TRBJ2-5; TRBD2 agrees at 7 bases. Per germline, CDR1 DFQATT and CDR2 SNEGSKA (reference sequence). This CDR3 is built from 13 residues. The J segment lost 5 bases and the V segment lost 3 bases, leaving 6 bases of the junction unmatched.

DNA of the CDR3: TGTGCCAGCTCCCAAGGGACAGGGGGCATCTTTCAGCCCCAGCATTTT. Translating it yields CASSQGTGGIFQPQHF. The chain joins TRBV18 to TRBJ1-5, with TRBD1 identical over 12 bases. The germline V gene has CDR1 KGHSH and CDR2 LQKENI. V was clipped by 6 bases and J by 6 bases; unmatched bases: 9. The CDR3 is 16 amino acids.

The chain employs TRBV6-5 and TRBJ1-2; tentative D call: TRBD1 (6 bases). Trimming cost V 0 bases and J 4 bases, with 12 bases left between them. The length of the CDR3 is 15 residues. Germline V gene data show CDR1 as MNHEY and CDR2 as SVGAGI. As DNA, the CDR3 is TGTGCCAGCAGTTACTCGACAGGTTCCCCCTATGGCTACACCTTC. Translation gives CASSYSTGSPYGYTF.

V usage is TRBV11-2 and J usage is TRBJ1-2; TRBD1 might be the D (6 bases). CDR3 length: 14 amino acids. V was cut by 3 bases and J by 4 bases, with 12 bases left in between. Per the germline V gene, CDR1 is SGHAT and CDR2 is FQNNGV. Here the CDR3 DNA reads TGTGCCAGCAGCTTCCCAGGGGTGGTCTATGGCTACACCTTC. Residues: CASSFPGVVYGYTF.

The J gene is TRBJ2-1, the V gene TRBV14, with 7 bases aligning to TRBD1. V shed 4 bases, J shed 10 bases, and the junction held 13 bases outside the gene matches. Germline V gives CDR1 SGHDN, CDR2 FVKESK. This CDR3 comprises 15 residues. The DNA for the CDR3 is TGTGCCAGCAGCCCGATGGACAGGCCTCCTTGGGAGCAGTTCTTC. This gives the protein CASSPMDRPPWEQFF.

V is TRBV19 and J is TRBJ2-7; D unclear. The CDR3 is 14 amino acids. V lost 5 bases, J lost 0 bases, and 11 bases lay in between. The germline CDR1 and CDR2 sequences are LNHDA and SQIVND (reference sequence). This CDR3 is CASSPSAFSYEQYF. The CDR3, as DNA: TGTGCCAGTAGTCCGTCAGCTTTCTCCTACGAGCAGTACTTC.

The genes are TRBV6-5 and TRBJ1-1, with a possible D match to TRBD1 (6 bases). The CDR3 has 14 amino acids. Trimming removed 4 bases at V and 1 base at J, with 10 bases between. Germline assignment: CDR1 MNHEY and CDR2 SVGAGI. CDR3 sequence reads: CASSWSGANTEAFF. The CDR3 bases are TGTGCCAGCAGTTGGTCAGGGGCGAACACTGAAGCTTTCTTT.

This clonotype was found once. V gene TRBV29-1 combines with J gene TRBJ2-5, with D possibly TRBD1 on 6 matching bases. V lost 7 bases to trimming and J lost 7 bases, with 22 bases between them. This CDR3 region has 14 residues. The germline V gene encodes CDR1 SQVTM and CDR2 ANQGSEA. CDR3 loop: CSGAGWDNSATQYF. CDR3 nucleotides: TGCAGCGGTGCCGGTTGGGACAACTCTGCGACCCAGTACTTC.

This clonotype came up a few times. Since the CDR3 does not end with the conserved phenylalanine or tryptophan, this likely comes from a read error. The rearrangement joins TRBV19 to TRBJ2-4; D not resolved. Trimming pared 5 bases from V and 0 bases from J, leaving 8 bases between. The CDR3 spans 14 residues. Germline assignment: CDR1 LNHDA and CDR2 SQIVND (reference sequence). The CDR3 DNA reads TGTGCCAGTAGTCTAACACTAGCCAAAAACATTCAGTACCTC. It codes for CASSLTLAKNIQYL.

This sequence joins TRBV5-1 and TRBJ2-3, with D unresolved. Germline V lookup: CDR1 SGHRS, CDR2 YFSETQ. The V gene lost 2 bases and the J gene lost 1 base, with 8 bases spanning the gap. CDR3 length: 14 amino acids. CDR3 loop: CASSFRSGTDTQYF. Written as DNA, the CDR3 is TGCGCCAGCAGCTTTAGGTCGGGCACAGATACGCAGTATTTT.

The chain uses TRBV27 and TRBJ2-7; D remains unclear. The CDR3 loop spans 15 amino acids. CDR1 and CDR2 from the germline V gene are MNHEY and SMNVEV (reference sequence). Trimming left V 3 bases short and J 3 bases short, with 15 bases between. The CDR3 coding sequence is TGTGCCAGCAGTTTCCTAGATACCCGAGGCTACGAGCAGTACTTC. It specifies CASSFLDTRGYEQYF.

As to this clonotype: Compared with germline, one end of the junction differs, possibly owing to a read error. The chain carries TRBV6-2 or TRBV6-3 and TRBJ2-5, with D uncertain. CDR1 and CDR2 (germline): MNHEY, SVGEGT. This CDR3 has 13 amino acids. The CDR3: CVSIKDPRKTQYF. The CDR3 DNA is TGTGTCAGCATTAAGGACCCTCGAAAGACCCAGTACTTC.

The chain couples TRBV19 to TRBJ2-1; 9 nucleotides line up with TRBD2. The CDR3 runs 15 residues. V was clipped by 2 bases and J by 4 bases; unmatched bases: 3. Germline CDR1 is LNHDA and CDR2 is SQIVND (reference sequence). The CDR3 region is CASSILLAGYNEQFF. As DNA, the CDR3 is TGTGCCAGTAGTATACTCCTAGCGGGGTACAATGAGCAGTTCTTC.

V and J are TRBV11-2 and TRBJ2-7, with D hard to call. V lost 2 bases, J lost 5 bases, and 4 bases lay in between. Germline V CDR1 and CDR2: SGHAT, FQNNGV. This CDR3 has 11 amino acids. Written as DNA, the CDR3 is TGTGCCAGCAGCTTAAGTAACGAGCAGTACTTC. It specifies CASSLSNEQYF.

The chain joins TRBV25-1 to TRBJ2-3, with D uncertain. The CDR3 covers 12 residues. Trimming pared 3 bases from V and 2 bases from J, leaving 3 bases between. CDR1 and CDR2 from the germline V gene are MGHDK and SYGVNS. CDR3 sequence reads: CASSENTDTQYF. Here the CDR3 DNA reads TGTGCCAGCAGTGAGAACACAGATACGCAGTATTTT. Using reference TRBV25-1 and TRBJ2-3 for the parts outside the CDR3, the full variable domain is EADIYQTPRYLVIGTGKKITLECSQTMGHDKMYWYQQDPGMELHLIHYSYGVNSTEKGDLSSESTVSRIRTEHFPLTLESARPSHTSQYLCASSENTDTQYFGPGTRLTVL.